The clone carrying this T cell receptor beta chain occurred a few times. Its specificity is not known. This entry is derived from a study of cytomegalovirus exposure and HLA in healthy donors. Whole-study context: As an earlier analysis found, 150 million to 200 million T cells yielded 100 million to 130 million unique TCR beta sequences.

Germline V gene data show CDR1 as KGHSH and CDR2 as LQKENI. The V and J ends lost 2 bases and 9 bases respectively, with 11 bases between them. The CDR3 totals 13 residues. Points from the study as a whole: HLA restriction was apparent for most CMV-associated TCR beta chains in a later analysis. Rarity characterized most TCR sequences, yet some public TCRs appeared in many donors. One cluster of highly shared sequence variants probably arose as a sequencing artifact.

The PCR ran on 60 Vbeta and 13 Jbeta primers. Assay: immunoSEQ multiplex PCR; the TCRdb copy retains only in-frame clones and omits some. Among 150,000 to 200,000 clones, roughly 80% were seen once, and the ten largest hold more than 1.5%. The source is a man aged 18 to 35 in good health and CMV-seronegative. The V gene is TRBV18, the J gene TRBJ1-5, with D possibly matching TRBD1 (5 bases). Material: PBMCs. The DNA for the CDR3 is TGTGCCAGCTCACCAGGGCCCCAGGGGCCCCAGCATTTT. Protein: CASSPGPQGPQHF.